This TCR beta chain was found in a study of cytomegalovirus exposure and HLA in healthy donors. PCR was performed using 60 Vbeta and 13 Jbeta primers. Assay used: immunoSEQ multiplex PCR; TCRdb lists only in-frame clones, some missing. The data show some 250,000 clones, 82% seen once. As regards this clone: Its antigen is not identified.

Germline CDR1 is SEHNR and CDR2 is FQNEAQ (reference sequence). V lost 3 bases to trimming and J lost 2 bases, with 13 bases between them. This CDR3 is built from 16 residues. Study results and limitations: TCR beta sequences reportedly predicted the HLA-A and HLA-B alleles of most subjects accurately. CMV serostatus was the sole immune exposure information available. According to the study, roughly 160 TCR beta chains were cytomegalovirus-associated.

Source material: PBMCs. This clonotype originated in a woman aged 40 to 50 in good health and CMV-seropositive. The rearrangement uses TRBV7-9 and TRBJ2-2; D perhaps matches TRBD2 (7 bases). CDR3: CASSFLGGRNTGELFF. The DNA of the CDR3 is TGTGCCAGCAGCTTTCTCGGGGGGCGAAACACCGGGGAGCTGTTTTTT.